Given below is one T cell receptor beta chain in context. No antigen is known for it. The PCR made use of 60 Vbeta and 13 Jbeta primers. This table comes from immunoSEQ multiplex PCR, and its TCRdb copy is limited to in-frame clones, with some not included. The sample contains approximately 200,000 clones, roughly 74% of which appear only once. The data are from a study of cytomegalovirus exposure and HLA in healthy donors. Study-wide points: HLA allele associations emerged for about 16,000 TCR beta sequences in a later analysis, at 0.05 false discovery rate. Rare TCR sequences predominated, though certain public TCRs were found in many donors.

The germline CDR1 and CDR2 sequences are MNHEY and SVGAGI. Trimming removed 2 bases from V and 6 bases from J, with 10 bases in between. This CDR3 contains 13 residues. Source material: PBMCs. The clonotype comes from a woman in her thirties in good health and CMV-seropositive. The chain links TRBV6-5 to TRBJ1-1; no firm D call. This CDR3 reads CASSYRGVAEAFF. CDR3 DNA: TGTGCCAGCAGTTACCGAGGAGTAGCTGAAGCTTTCTTT.